This TCR beta chain derives from a study of cytomegalovirus exposure and HLA in healthy donors. Overall study findings and caveats: HLA-A and HLA-B allele assignments for most subjects were reportedly predicted accurately using TCR beta sequences.

Primers for the PCR totalled 60 Vbeta and 13 Jbeta. Repertoires were generated with immunoSEQ multiplex PCR, while TCRdb's copy carries only in-frame clones and drops some. The sample yields around 110,000 clones, around 69% seen once. Points on this clone: The antigen remains undetermined.

The CDR3 has 11 amino acids. Germline V CDR1 and CDR2: DFQATT, SNEGSKA (reference sequence). Trimming stripped 7 bases from V and 7 bases from J, with 13 bases between. The rearrangement links TRBV20-1 to TRBJ1-1; no clear D gene. Material for sequencing was PBMCs. The sequence came from a middle-aged woman in good health and CMV-seropositive. CDR3 sequence: CSVGLQGEAFF. The DNA for the CDR3 is TGCAGTGTGGGCCTCCAAGGTGAAGCTTTCTTT.